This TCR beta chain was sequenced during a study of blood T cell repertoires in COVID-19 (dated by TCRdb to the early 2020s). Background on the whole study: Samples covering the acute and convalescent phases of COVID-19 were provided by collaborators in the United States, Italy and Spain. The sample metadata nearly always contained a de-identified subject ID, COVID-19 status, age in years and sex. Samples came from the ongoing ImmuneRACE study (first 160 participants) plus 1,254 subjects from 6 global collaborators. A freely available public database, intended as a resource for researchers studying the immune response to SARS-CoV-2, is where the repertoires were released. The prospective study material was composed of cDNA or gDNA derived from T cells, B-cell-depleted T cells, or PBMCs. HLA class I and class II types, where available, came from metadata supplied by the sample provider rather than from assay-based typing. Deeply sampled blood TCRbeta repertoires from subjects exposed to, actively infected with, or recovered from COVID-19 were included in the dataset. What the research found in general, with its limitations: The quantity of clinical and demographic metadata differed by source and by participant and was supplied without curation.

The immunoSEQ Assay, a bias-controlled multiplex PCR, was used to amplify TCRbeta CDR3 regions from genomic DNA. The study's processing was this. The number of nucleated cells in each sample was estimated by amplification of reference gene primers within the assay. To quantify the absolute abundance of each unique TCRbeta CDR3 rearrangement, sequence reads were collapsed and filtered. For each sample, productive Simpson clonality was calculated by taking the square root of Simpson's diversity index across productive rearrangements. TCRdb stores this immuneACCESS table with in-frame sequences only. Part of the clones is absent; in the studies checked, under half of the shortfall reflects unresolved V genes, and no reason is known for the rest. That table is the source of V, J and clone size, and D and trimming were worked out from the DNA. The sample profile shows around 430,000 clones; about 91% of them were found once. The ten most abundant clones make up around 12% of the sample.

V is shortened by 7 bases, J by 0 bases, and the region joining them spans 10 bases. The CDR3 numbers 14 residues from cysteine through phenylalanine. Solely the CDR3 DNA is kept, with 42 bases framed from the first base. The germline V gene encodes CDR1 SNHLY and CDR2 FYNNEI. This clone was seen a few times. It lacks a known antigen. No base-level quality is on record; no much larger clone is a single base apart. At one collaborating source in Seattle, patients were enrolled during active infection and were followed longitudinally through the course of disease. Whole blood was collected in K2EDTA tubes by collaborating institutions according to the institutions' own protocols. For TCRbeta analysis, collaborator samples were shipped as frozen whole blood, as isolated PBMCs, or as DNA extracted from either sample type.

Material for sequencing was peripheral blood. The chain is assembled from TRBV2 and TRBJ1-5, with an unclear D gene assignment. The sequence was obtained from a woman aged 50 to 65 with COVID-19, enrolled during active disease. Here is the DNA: TGTGCCAGCAATGGAGGCTATAGCAATCAGCCCCAGCATTTT. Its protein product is CASNGGYSNQPQHF.